The 9 T cell receptor beta chains reported below all come from one sample, sequenced in a study of shared clonotypes between healthy human individuals. The naive CD8 subset, CD45RO-negative cells positively selected for CCR7, excluded terminally differentiated effector memory CD45RA+ cells. The protocol was immunoSEQ multiplex PCR, while the TCRdb copy is restricted to in-frame clones and leaves out a portion. The sample includes hundreds of thousands of clones, roughly 98% seen only once; the top ten take 0.3%. Sequenced material: naive CD8+ T cells sorted from blood. Every receptor here comes from a man aged 25-45 years in good health.

The chain carries TRBV5-1 and TRBJ2-1; tentatively, D is TRBD1 (6 bases). V lost 4 bases to trimming and J lost 4 bases, with 9 bases between them. Germline assignment: CDR1 SGHRS and CDR2 YFSETQ. There are 13 residues in the CDR3. The CDR3 region is CASSPGQYNEQFF. CDR3 sequence (DNA): TGCGCCAGCAGCCCGGGACAATACAATGAGCAGTTCTTC. Together with reference TRBV5-1 and TRBJ2-1, the CDR3 gives the full variable domain: KAGVTQTPRYLIKTRGQQVTLSCSPISGHRSVSWYQQTPGQGLQFLFEYFSETQRNKGNFPGRFSGRQFSNSRSEMNVSTLELGDSALYLCASSPGQYNEQFFGPGTRLTVL.

The chain combines TRBV6-1 with TRBJ2-7; 8 nucleotides align to TRBD2. Germline V gene lookup returns CDR1 MNHNS and CDR2 SASEGT. This CDR3 has 14 amino acids. V lost 2 bases and J lost 5; bases outside the gene matches: 5. The CDR3 DNA reads as TGTGCCAGCAGTGAACAGCGGGAGATTGACGAGCAGTACTTC. Amino acid sequence: CASSEQREIDEQYF.

The CDR3 DNA follows: TGTGCCAGCAGCTCTCCGGACAGGGACCAAGAGACCCAGTACTTC. It codes for CASSSPDRDQETQYF. The J gene is TRBJ2-5, the V gene TRBV7-9; TRBD1 aligns across 8 bases. CDR1 and CDR2 (germline): SEHNR, FQNEAQ (reference sequence). V dropped 4 bases and J dropped 0; count of bases not matched to a gene: 4. This CDR3 has 15 amino acids.

This sequence joins TRBV7-9 and TRBJ2-3; no firm D call. The CDR3 has 12 residues. CDR1 is SEHNR and CDR2 is FQNEAQ in the germline V gene (reference sequence). Trimming stripped 5 bases from V and 0 bases from J, with 3 bases between. CDR3 sequence (DNA): TGTGCCAGCAGCCAAAGCACAGATACGCAGTATTTT. Translating gives CASSQSTDTQYF.

This sequence joins TRBV29-1 and TRBJ2-7; D is unresolved. Between the trimmed V and J ends, which lost 4 bases and 0 bases, there was a span of 10 bases. In germline, CDR1 is SQVTM, CDR2 ANQGSEA. This CDR3 has 13 amino acids. As DNA, the CDR3 is TGCAGCGTTGTTCCAGAGAGCTCCTACGAGCAGTACTTC. As protein: CSVVPESSYEQYF.

The chain combines TRBV4-3 with TRBJ2-1, with D unresolved. The CDR3 has 13 amino acids. Germline V gene data show CDR1 as LGHNA and CDR2 as YSLEER. Trimming cost V 1 base and J 7 bases, with 8 bases left between them. The CDR3 is CASSQVRANEQFF. The CDR3 DNA is TGCGCCAGCAGCCAAGTACGAGCGAATGAGCAGTTCTTC.

The chain couples TRBV7-6 to TRBJ2-1; D remains ambiguous. CDR3 length equals 13 residues. The germline V and J ends were trimmed by 1 base and 7 bases, with 8 bases remaining between them. The germline V gene has CDR1 SGHVS and CDR2 FNYEAQ. The chain's CDR3 is CASSLESGNEQFF. CDR3 in DNA: TGTGCCAGCAGCTTAGAGTCCGGAAATGAGCAGTTCTTC.

The V and J genes are TRBV27 and TRBJ1-1; D unresolved. Germline-derived CDR1 and CDR2 are MNHEY and SMNVEV (reference sequence). This CDR3 comprises 14 residues. Trimming stripped 6 bases from V and 9 bases from J, with 20 bases between. CDR3 loop: CASSHLARGEQAFF. The CDR3 nucleotides read TGTGCCAGCAGCCACTTAGCTCGTGGGGAACAAGCTTTCTTT.

The V call is TRBV5-1, the J call TRBJ1-1; TRBD1 is a possible D gene (6 bases). The CDR3 length is 14 residues. CDR1 is SGHRS and CDR2 is YFSETQ in the germline V gene. Trimming pared 4 bases from V and 4 bases from J, leaving 14 bases between. In nucleotides, the CDR3 is TGCGCCAGCAGCCGACGAGGGGGGAGCACTGAAGCTTTCTTT. Amino acids: CASSRRGGSTEAFF.